This T cell receptor (beta chain) was identified in a study of CD8+ T cells in alopecia areata. Study details: It was 6 to 18 months of tofacitinib, and then there were 6 months off drug.

The treatment denotes: oral pan-JAK inhibitor, 5-10 mg twice daily. As the sequencing template, cDNA was produced by extracting RNA and reverse transcribing it. Data came from immunoSEQ multiplex PCR; TCRdb stores just in-frame clones and leaves some out. Among 180,000 or so clones, roughly 60% were seen once, and the ten largest hold about a sixth. V was clipped by 6 bases and J by 4 bases, with 12 bases between them. CDR3 length: 12 amino acids. Germline loops: CDR1 SQVTM, CDR2 ANQGSEA. The sample holds a few counts of this clone. V and J are TRBV29-1 and TRBJ1-2; perhaps TRBD1 as D (5 bases). The sample in question was CD4+ T cells sorted from blood, obtained at week 56, from a patient treated with tofacitinib. The sequence came from a human donor with alopecia areata. CDR3 DNA sequence: TGCAGCGTAGACAGACTCTTCTATGGCTACACCTTC. This gives the protein CSVDRLFYGYTF.